This T cell receptor (beta chain) is from a study of T-cell reconstitution after alpha-beta-depleted transplantation in children. Preparation of the TCRbeta library involved a method that used unique molecular identifiers. TCRdb passed the PCR reads through MiXCR, listing each CDR3 protein once. The table has hundreds of thousands of distinct CDR3 sequences, around 17% seen once. In this sample, this clonotype turned up a few times. Germline-derived CDR1 and CDR2 are MNHEY and SVGEGT. The CDR3 consists of 16 residues. Losses at the gene ends were 8 bases for V and 5 bases for J; bases not matched to a gene: 16.

The V call is TRBV6-2 or TRBV6-3, the J call TRBJ2-7; 9 bases are shared with TRBD1. Source: PBMCs from the stem cell graft donor, taken from the stem cell graft. The receptor was derived from a human donor who donated a stem cell graft to a child with acute myeloid leukemia. CDR3 residues: CASSPVPGQGDNEQYF. CDR3 DNA: TGTGCCAGCTCACCCGTGCCGGGACAGGGAGACAACGAGCAGTACTTC.